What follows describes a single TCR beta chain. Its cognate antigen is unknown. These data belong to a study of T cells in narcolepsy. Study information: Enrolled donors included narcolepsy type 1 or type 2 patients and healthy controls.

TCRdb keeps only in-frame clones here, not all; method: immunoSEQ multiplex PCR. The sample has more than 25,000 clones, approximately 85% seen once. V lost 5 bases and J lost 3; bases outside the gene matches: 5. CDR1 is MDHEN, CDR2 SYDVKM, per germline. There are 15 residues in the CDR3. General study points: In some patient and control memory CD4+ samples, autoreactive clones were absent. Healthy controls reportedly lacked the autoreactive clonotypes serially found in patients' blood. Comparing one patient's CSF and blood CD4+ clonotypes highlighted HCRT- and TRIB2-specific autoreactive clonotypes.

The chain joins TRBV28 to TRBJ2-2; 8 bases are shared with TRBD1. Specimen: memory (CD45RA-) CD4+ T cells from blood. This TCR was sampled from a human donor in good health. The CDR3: CASSPDRADTGELFF. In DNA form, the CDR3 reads TGTGCCAGCAGTCCGGACAGGGCGGACACCGGGGAGCTGTTTTTT.